The 10 T cell receptor beta chains below all came from one sample that was sequenced in a study of Graves' ophthalmopathy and Graves' hyperthyroidism. Amplification from RNA transcripts yielded the TCR beta CDR3 regions. HTBI primers primed a first-round RT-PCR, and a second-round multiplex PCR followed. From the multiplex PCR reads, TCRdb called clonotypes with MiXCR, one entry per CDR3 protein. Of approximately 500,000 distinct CDR3 sequences listed, roughly an eighth are singletons. The sample taken for sequencing was blood. The origin of the receptors is a woman aged 25 to 39 with Graves' ophthalmopathy.

Many counts were recorded for this clonotype. V usage is TRBV20-1 and J usage is TRBJ2-7; TRBD2 aligns across 14 bases. The CDR3 spans 15 residues. Per germline, CDR1 DFQATT and CDR2 SNEGSKA (reference sequence). CDR3 protein: CRTTGLAGASYEQYF. CDR3 nucleotides: TGCAGAACAACGGGACTAGCGGGGGCCTCCTACGAGCAGTACTTC.

This clonotype was detected only a few times. The junction does not match germline at one end; this may be a read error. The chain is built from TRBV4-1 and TRBJ2-5; TRBD1 might be the D (6 bases). Germline CDR1 is MGHRA and CDR2 is YSYEKL. The CDR3 has 14 amino acids. The CDR3 spells CASSQENREETKYF. In DNA form, the CDR3 reads TGCGCCAGCAGCCAAGAGAACAGGGAAGAGACCAAGTACTTC.

V usage is TRBV6-2 or TRBV6-3 and J usage is TRBJ2-4; D possibly corresponds to TRBD1 (6 bases). Trimming removed 5 bases at V and 2 bases at J, with 22 bases between. Germline CDR1 and CDR2: MNHEY and SVGEGT. The CDR3 is made up of 18 amino acids. Here the CDR3 reads CASSRGMVGLSSKNIQYF. Written as DNA, the CDR3 is TGTGCCAGCAGTAGGGGGATGGTGGGATTGAGTTCCAAAAACATTCAGTACTTC.

This clonotype was counted between two and nine times. This chain links TRBV10-3 with TRBJ1-2, with 9 bases fitting TRBD1. The CDR3 contains 14 residues. The germline V gene has CDR1 ENHRY and CDR2 SYGVKD. The V segment lost 11 bases and the J segment 3 bases; nucleotides outside the gene matches: 10. The CDR3 DNA reads TGTGCCGTCTGCCCCAGGACAGGGGACTATGGCTACACCTTC. Translating gives CAVCPRTGDYGYTF.

This clonotype was detected many times. The V and J genes are TRBV28 and TRBJ2-5; tentatively, D is TRBD2 (6 bases). CDR3 size: 19 residues. Germline V gene lookup returns CDR1 MDHEN and CDR2 SYDVKM. Trimming left V 4 bases short and J 3 bases short, with 27 bases between. Written as DNA, the CDR3 is TGTGCCAGCAGTTATCATTGGGACTTCAGGGCCGGAACGGAAGAGACCCAGTACTTC. Its protein product is CASSYHWDFRAGTEETQYF.

This clonotype was counted only a few times. The chain links TRBV4-1 to TRBJ2-7; weak D call: TRBD1 (5 bases). The CDR3 is made up of 13 amino acids. V dropped 2 bases and J dropped 5 bases, with 10 bases sitting between them. The germline CDR1 and CDR2 sequences are MGHRA and YSYEKL. CDR3 DNA sequence: TGCGCCAGCAGCCAAAGTTTAGGGGACGAGCAGTACTTC. Translating it yields CASSQSLGDEQYF.

This clonotype was seen at least ten times. The chain combines TRBV12-5 with TRBJ1-2; maybe TRBD1 (6 bases). The CDR3 contains 16 residues. V was cut by 5 bases and J by 2 bases, with 18 bases left in between. Germline V CDR1 and CDR2: LGHNT, FRNRAP. CDR3 sequence (DNA): TGTGCTAGTGGTCCGAAACAACAGGGAATAAACTATGGCTACACCTTC. Its protein product is CASGPKQQGINYGYTF.

In this sample, this clonotype turned up many times. The chain has TRBV10-3 and TRBJ2-7; TRBD1 aligns across 7 bases. V dropped 5 bases and J dropped 3; count of bases not matched to a gene: 1. Germline loops: CDR1 ENHRY, CDR2 SYGVKD. This CDR3 has 12 residues. The CDR3 coding sequence is TGTGCCATCAGTCGGGACAGCTACGAGCAGTACTTC. Protein: CAISRDSYEQYF.

This clonotype was detected many times. The chain joins TRBV15 to TRBJ1-3; D is possibly TRBD1 (5 bases). Germline-derived CDR1 and CDR2 are LNHNV and YYDKDF (reference sequence). This CDR3 comprises 15 residues. Trimming took 4 bases from V and 2 from J, leaving 12 bases between them. The DNA for the CDR3 is TGTGCCACCAGCAAGCAGGGTTTTGCTGGAAACACCATATATTTT. It encodes CATSKQGFAGNTIYF.

V and J are TRBV18 and TRBJ1-1, with unresolved D. The CDR3 length is 12 residues. CDR1 and CDR2 from the germline V gene are KGHSH and LQKENI. Trimming pared 6 bases from V and 2 bases from J, leaving 7 bases between. CDR3 protein: CASSRPNTEAFF. As DNA, the CDR3 is TGTGCCAGCTCGAGGCCTAACACTGAAGCTTTCTTT.